Here is one TCR beta chain with its context. No antigen is known for it. This record comes from a study of cytomegalovirus exposure and HLA in healthy donors. Study-level results: Reportedly, cytomegalovirus status was diagnosed with high sensitivity and specificity.

Germline loops: CDR1 ENHRY, CDR2 SYGVKD. V lost 4 bases and J lost 4; bases outside the gene matches: 8. The CDR3 extends over 17 amino acids. Researchers ran the PCR with 60 Vbeta and 13 Jbeta primers. Clones were read by immunoSEQ multiplex PCR, and TCRdb kept only the in-frame ones, dropping some. The sample holds roughly 130,000 clones, 80% to 85% seen once. The material sequenced was PBMCs. The TCR comes from a male donor in good health and CMV-seropositive. The chain recombines TRBV10-3 with TRBJ2-6; 9 nucleotides align to TRBD1. The CDR3 here is CAISGGQGGEGANVLTF. For the CDR3, the DNA is TGTGCCATCAGTGGGGGACAGGGTGGGGAAGGGGCCAACGTCCTGACTTTC.